The T cell receptor (beta chain) under discussion was sequenced for a study of STAT3 mutations in large granular lymphocyte leukemia. Overall study context: More than half of T-LGLL patients received immunosuppressive therapy.

Study-level findings and limits: All newly emerging clones after therapy were STAT3 wild type. Clonal expansion was inferred from samples taken at other timepoints. At least one immunodominant TCR beta clonotype appeared in every T-cell large granular lymphocyte leukemia patient. In several patients, dominant TCR clone burden exceeded STAT3 mutant burden.

This clone ranks as medium-sized (0.01 to 0.1%). The target antigen is unknown. Some clones are missing from TCRdb's copy, which holds only in-frame ones; the method was immunoSEQ multiplex PCR. The sample has some 13,000 clones, more than 90% seen once. The junction had 8 bases not matched to a gene; V was cut back by 3 bases and J by 4 bases. The CDR3 consists of 16 residues. Germline V gene lookup returns CDR1 MDHEN and CDR2 SYDVKM. The chain joins TRBV28 to TRBJ1-4; 7 nucleotides align to TRBD1. The TCR comes from a man aged 40-50 years with T-cell large granular lymphocyte leukemia. Some clones in this sample may be carry-over from other donors' samples. What was sequenced was peripheral blood mononuclear cells. CDR3 DNA sequence: TGTGCCAGCAGTTTGGGGTACAGGGGAGGTAATGAAAAACTGTTTTTT. Translating it yields CASSLGYRGGNEKLFF.